The source of this T cell receptor (beta chain) is a study of blood T cell repertoires in COVID-19. The wider study: Acute and convalescent COVID-19 samples came from the United States, Italy and Spain.

CDR1 SGHVS and CDR2 FNYEAQ come from the germline V gene. The CDR3 is 15 amino acids. V lost 5 bases and J 2 bases, leaving 14 bases between the germline ends. Using immunoSEQ multiplex PCR, the repertoire was profiled, and TCRdb retains in-frame clones only, with some absent. The data contain tens of thousands of clones, approximately 85% of them singletons. The clonotype was recovered from a human donor in a cohort sampled during active COVID-19. The chain employs TRBV7-6 and TRBJ2-3, with a weak D call TRBD1 (6 bases). The sequenced material came from peripheral blood. The CDR3 bases are TGTGCCAGCAGCCCTTTACAGGGCCCCACAGATACGCAGTATTTT. Amino acids: CASSPLQGPTDTQYF. The full variable domain, in which reference TRBV7-6 and TRBJ2-3 provide the parts outside the CDR3, is GAGVSQSPRYKVTKRGQDVALRCDPISGHVSLYWYRQALGQGPEFLTYFNYEAQQDKSGLPNDRFSAERPEGSISTLTIQRTEQRDSAMYRCASSPLQGPTDTQYFGPGTRLTVL.